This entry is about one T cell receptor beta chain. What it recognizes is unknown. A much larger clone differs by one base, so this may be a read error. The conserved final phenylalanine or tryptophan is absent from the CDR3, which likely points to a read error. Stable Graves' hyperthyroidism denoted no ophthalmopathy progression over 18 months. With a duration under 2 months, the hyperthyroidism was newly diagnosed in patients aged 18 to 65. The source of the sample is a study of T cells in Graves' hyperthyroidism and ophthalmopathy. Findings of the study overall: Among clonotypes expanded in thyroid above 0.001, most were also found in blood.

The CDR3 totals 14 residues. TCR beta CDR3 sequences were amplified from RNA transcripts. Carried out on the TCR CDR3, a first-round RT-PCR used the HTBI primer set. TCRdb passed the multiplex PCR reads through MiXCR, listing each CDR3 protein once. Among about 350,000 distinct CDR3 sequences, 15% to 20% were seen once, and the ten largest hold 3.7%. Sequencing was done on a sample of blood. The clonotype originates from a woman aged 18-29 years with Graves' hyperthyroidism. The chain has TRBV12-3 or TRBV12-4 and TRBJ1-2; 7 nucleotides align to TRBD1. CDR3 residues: CVSSKMRGPRGYTY. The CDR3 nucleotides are TGTGTCAGCAGTAAGATGAGGGGGCCTCGGGGCTACACCTAC.